This TCR beta chain stems from a study of T-cell memory formation after mild COVID-19. 5'RACE with constant-segment primers built TCRalpha and TCRbeta cDNA libraries with UMIs. TCRdb processed the 5' RACE reads anew with MiXCR; each CDR3 protein has one entry. Among roughly 250,000 distinct CDR3 sequences listed, over 15% were seen once. On this clonotype itself: Antigen specificity is unknown.

Study results and limitations: That cross-reactive memory joined was suggested by some responding clones appearing in pre-infection memory. From day 15 to 85, contracting clones were balanced between CD4 and CD8, whereas later expanders leaned toward CD4+.

CDR1 is LGHNA, CDR2 YSLEER, per germline. The V gene end was trimmed by 4 bases and the J gene end by 0 bases; junction bases not matched to a gene: 13. The CDR3 spans 18 residues. Input material: PBMCs or a T cell subset sorted from them (not recorded which). This chain joins TRBV4-3 and TRBJ2-3, with 7 bases identical to TRBD2. The TCR originated in a man between 18 and 29 years old who had mild COVID-19 (a few samples of this study predate the infection). Cell type and time point are not known. CDR3 DNA: TGCGCCAGCAGCCGTGCCCTCTCCACGGGGGGAAGCACAGATACGCAGTATTTT. It is translated as CASSRALSTGGSTDTQYF.